Listed here is a single TCR beta chain. No cognate antigen has been identified for it. Qualities for individual bases were not recorded, and no much larger clone is one base off. The CDR3 spans 14 residues, from the cysteine through the phenylalanine. Just the 42-base CDR3 DNA is kept, in frame starting at base 1. V loses 6 bases, J loses 3 bases, and the germline ends lie 12 bases apart. Sequences KGHSH (CDR1) and LQKENI (CDR2) are obtained from the germline V gene. CD8 naive samples were obtained by positive selection for CCR7 among CD45RO-negative cells, yielding a CD45RA+CCR7+ population from which TemRA cells were excluded. Donors were healthy HIV-negative adults with no recently reported acute infections or vaccinations. Every donor was a Caucasian adult residing in Nashville, Tennessee, USA. Blood was collected by leukapheresis, and PBMCs were isolated by Ficoll-Histopaque density gradient centrifugation and then cryopreserved in liquid nitrogen vapor phase. Analytical flow cytometry was used to check the purity and quantity of every magnetically sorted T cell population. Each sorted fraction had its genomic DNA isolated and then quantified by UV absorbance on a Nanodrop 2000c.

TCR CDR3 regions were amplified from genomic DNA by multiplex PCR using the deep immunoSEQ assay. Extracted genomic DNA from each cell subset was spread evenly across all wells of several immunoSEQ 96-well plates, with each plate serving as a replicate. Each replicate PCR for sorted subsets received about 220 ng genomic DNA, equal to tens of thousands of T cell genomes. The purified libraries were quantified using a Qubit 3.0 fluorometer, sized with a Bioanalyzer 2100, and then quantified again using the KAPA Library Quantification kit. Each immunoSEQ 96-well plate was sequenced on its own single-read 150-cycle Illumina NextSeq 550 flow cell. As for how the authors treated the data: Because the immunoSEQ output held only junctional sequences and lacked quality scores, the filtering could not match the filtering applied to full-length reads. To assign V/J genes and CDR3, sequences were annotated using PyIR, a Python wrapper for IgBLAST v1.9, with IMGT germline references. Reads with weak V/J assignments (E-value above 1e-6), missing CDR3, stop codons, out-of-frame junctions, or ambiguous translated residues were removed. V3J clonotypes were defined by identical inferred V gene, J gene, and CDR3 amino acid sequence. Percentage overlap between repertoires was computed as shared unique clonotypes divided by the size of the smaller repertoire. Richness of each repertoire was evaluated using RTK rarefaction, the Chao1 estimator, and Recon v2.1 estimates of unobserved clonotypes. OLGA was used to compute generation probabilities for all TCRbeta clonotypes that the gDNA method yielded from a few donors. What TCRdb holds here is the immuneACCESS table cut down to in-frame rearrangements. Part of the clones is not present; checked against another copy, under half of the missing clones reflect an unresolved V gene, and the others are unexplained. That table furnishes V, J and clone size, whereas the DNA furnished D and trimming. The sample table shows about 580,000 clones, and 95% to 98% are seen once. The biggest ten clones account for approximately 0.3% of the sample.

This entry belongs to a study of shared clonotypes between healthy human individuals (dated by TCRdb to 2020 to 2022). Turning to the overall study: The cohort included a few men and a couple of women between 18 and 49 years of age. For each donor, CD4 naive and CD4 memory were each given three plates, CD8 naive was given two plates, and CD8 memory was given one plate. To estimate repertoire size and how much clonotype sharing occurs between individuals, the study deeply sequenced the blood TCR repertoires of five healthy adults. To increase sequencing depth and limit assay-specific biases, TCR repertoire library preparation and sequencing were carried out by different laboratories using diverse techniques. Each donor's leukapheresis produced roughly between roughly 0.85 and 10 billion PBMCs. Study-level results and caveats: Based on pairwise subsampling, the degree of clonotype sharing among donors was expected to be affected by sequencing depth. Because the study included only a small number of donors, the genetic and exposure-history diversity represented was limited. Even with the large sequencing depth, rarefaction of the sorted-subset datasets indicated that sequencing was incomplete. Across a few donors, 4.5% to 6.5% of naive CD4, roughly 3.8% of naive CD8, 2% to 2.5% of memory CD4, and under 0.45% of memory CD8 clonotypes were shared. Compared with non-shared clonotypes, clonotypes shared by all four sorted-subset donors had higher generation probabilities. Estimated clonotype richness was generally larger for naive than for memory subsets. Sampling was restricted to blood, and TCR repertoires in tissue are likely to differ from TCR repertoires in blood.

The chain is assembled from TRBV18 and TRBJ1-5; a tentative D match to TRBD1 spans 5 bases. The TCR comes from a man younger than 45 in good health. The sample consisted of naive CD8+ T cells sorted from blood. Sample cell subset or site, as interpreted from the label and publication: CD45RA+CCR7+. The DNA sequence is as follows: TGTGCCAGCTCCCCGGGGGATCCCAATCAGCCCCAGCATTTT. Its amino acids are CASSPGDPNQPQHF. Supplemented by the reference TRBV18 and TRBJ1-5 proteins around the CDR3, the complete variable domain is NAGVMQNPRHLVRRRGQEARLRCSPMKGHSHVYWYRQLPEEGLKFMVYLQKENIIDESGMPKERFSAEFPKEGPSILRIQQVVRGDSAAYFCASSPGDPNQPQHFGDGTRLSIL.